Shown below are 12 T cell receptor beta chains from a single sample sequenced in a study of cytomegalovirus exposure and HLA in healthy donors. Sequencing used immunoSEQ multiplex PCR; TCRdb keeps in-frame clones, though not all of them. The table includes 100,000 to 150,000 clones, roughly 90% detected once. The sequencing sample was made of PBMCs. Source of these receptors: a man aged 30 to 45 in good health and CMV-seronegative.

The CDR3 DNA sequence: TGCGCCAGCAGTGACCACACGGTGAGTTTGACACTGGCCTACGAGCAGTACTTC. It specifies CASSDHTVSLTLAYEQYF. The chain couples TRBV10-1 to TRBJ2-7; the D is unclear. The V gene lost 3 bases and the J gene lost 2 bases, with 23 bases spanning the gap. In germline, CDR1 is WNHNN, CDR2 SYGVQD (reference sequence). This CDR3 spans 18 amino acids.

The V and J genes are TRBV7-9 and TRBJ2-1; the match to TRBD2 covers 7 bases. This CDR3 comprises 14 residues. Per germline, CDR1 SEHNR and CDR2 FQNEAQ (reference sequence). V gave up 10 bases and J gave up 8 bases; unmatched junction bases: 14. CDR3 sequence: CATRYGGSRDEQFF. For the CDR3, the DNA is TGTGCCACCCGGTATGGCGGGAGCAGGGATGAGCAGTTCTTC. The variable domain in full, completed from reference TRBV7-9 and TRBJ2-1, reads DTGVSQNPRHKITKRGQNVTFRCDPISEHNRLYWYRQTLGQGPEFLTYFQNEAQLEKSRLLSDRFSAERPKGSFSTLEIQRTEQGDSAMYLCATRYGGSRDEQFFGPGTRLTVL.

The chain couples TRBV6-1 to TRBJ1-1; tentatively, D is TRBD1 (6 bases). Germline loops: CDR1 MNHNS, CDR2 SASEGT. The CDR3 is 11 amino acids. Trimming removed 8 bases at V and 9 bases at J, with 13 bases between. DNA of the CDR3: TGTGCCAGCGGCAGGGGATTCCAAGCTTTCTTT. This encodes CASGRGFQAFF.

About this clone itself: Other DNA sequences in this specimen translate into the identical CDR3. This rearrangement joins TRBV7-2 to TRBJ2-7; D may be TRBD1 (5 bases). Germline loops: CDR1 SGHTA, CDR2 FQGNSA. Between the trimmed V and J ends, which lost 1 base and 4 bases, there was a span of 11 bases. This CDR3 is 14 amino acids long. The CDR3: CASSLEAGLYEQYF. CDR3 nucleotides: TGTGCCAGCAGCTTAGAGGCAGGGTTGTACGAGCAGTACTTC.

This clone is a singleton in its sample. This chain uses TRBV6-6 with TRBJ1-5; TRBD1 might be the D (5 bases). CDR3 size: 14 residues. V was trimmed by 2 bases and J by 0 bases, leaving 5 bases between them. CDR1 and CDR2 (germline): MNHNY, SVGAGI (reference sequence). CDR3 region: CASSYGASNQPQHF. The DNA for the CDR3 is TGTGCCAGCAGTTACGGGGCTAGCAATCAGCCCCAGCATTTT.

V and J are TRBV18 and TRBJ2-2; 7 nucleotides align to TRBD2. The V and J ends lost 4 bases and 0 bases, in that order; junction bases with no gene match: 11. This CDR3 has 18 residues. In germline, CDR1 is KGHSH, CDR2 LQKENI. CDR3 amino acids: CASSRAGVHRTNTGELFF. CDR3 coding DNA: TGTGCCAGCTCACGGGCGGGAGTCCACCGAACGAACACCGGGGAGCTGTTTTTT.

V usage is TRBV18 and J usage is TRBJ2-7; 7 bases agree with TRBD1. Germline CDR1 reads KGHSH; CDR2 reads LQKENI. The J segment lost 4 bases and the V segment lost 3 bases, leaving 9 bases of the junction unmatched. The CDR3 loop spans 15 amino acids. DNA of the CDR3: TGTGCCAGCTCACCGACAGGGAGATCTCTGTACGAGCAGTACTTC. The encoded protein is CASSPTGRSLYEQYF.

This clone was recorded only once. The V call is TRBV7-9, the J call TRBJ1-2, with 11 bases identical to TRBD1. J gave up 6 bases and V 1 base, and 4 bases lay outside the gene matches. Germline V lookup: CDR1 SEHNR, CDR2 FQNEAQ (reference sequence). The CDR3 is made up of 15 amino acids. The CDR3 region is CASSLGDRGDNGYTF. In nucleotides, the CDR3 is TGTGCCAGCAGCTTAGGGGACAGGGGGGACAATGGCTACACCTTC.

V gene TRBV6-4 combines with J gene TRBJ1-1; D uncertain. V was pared by 3 bases and J by 1 base, with 12 bases between. This CDR3 spans 15 amino acids. Germline V lookup: CDR1 MRHNA, CDR2 SNTAGT. The CDR3 reads CASSERAGSNTEAFF. The DNA for the CDR3 is TGTGCCAGCAGTGAAAGGGCGGGCTCGAACACTGAAGCTTTCTTT.

V is TRBV30 and J is TRBJ2-1, with 7 bases fitting TRBD2. The CDR3 consists of 14 residues. Looked up from germline, CDR1 is GTSNPN and CDR2 is SVGIG (reference sequence). The V segment lost 0 bases and the J segment 6 bases; nucleotides outside the gene matches: 5. The CDR3 DNA reads TGTGCCTGGAGTGTGTCTAGCGGCTTCAATGAGCAGTTCTTC. Translating it yields CAWSVSSGFNEQFF.

The chain couples TRBV6-5 to TRBJ1-1; D is possibly TRBD1 (5 bases). This CDR3 region has 11 residues. Germline CDR1 is MNHEY and CDR2 is SVGAGI. Between the trimmed V and J ends, which lost 4 bases and 7 bases, there was a span of 7 bases. CDR3 DNA sequence: TGTGCCAGCAGTTCGACAGATGAAGCTTTCTTT. This codes for CASSSTDEAFF.

V usage is TRBV25-1 and J usage is TRBJ2-3; D is perhaps TRBD1 (6 bases). Between the trimmed V and J ends, which lost 2 bases and 0 bases, there was a span of 9 bases. This CDR3 comprises 15 residues. Germline CDR1 MGHDK, CDR2 SYGVNS. The CDR3 protein is CASSEEGVSTDTQYF. CDR3 nucleotides: TGTGCCAGCAGTGAAGAGGGGGTAAGCACAGATACGCAGTATTTT.